One sample yielded the 12 T cell receptor beta chains listed below, sequenced in a study of early T cells in non-severe SARS-CoV-2 infection. Via MiXCR, TCRdb re-called the 5' RACE reads, giving one row per CDR3 protein. The sample lists 60,000 to 75,000 distinct CDR3 sequences, around 12% occurring once. The starting material was whole blood, obtained at baseline. These receptors were obtained from an adult who was a healthcare worker with PCR-confirmed SARS-CoV-2 infection or an uninfected control (not recorded which).

CDR3 sequence reads: CASSLSLAGGPETGELFF. CDR3 nucleotide sequence: TGTGCCAGCAGCTTATCCCTAGCGGGAGGGCCGGAGACCGGGGAGCTGTTTTTT. This chain joins TRBV7-9 and TRBJ2-2, with TRBD2 matching over 12 bases. The CDR3 is 18 amino acids. V was pared by 2 bases and J by 5 bases, with 9 bases of the junction left unmatched. Germline V CDR1 and CDR2: SEHNR, FQNEAQ (reference sequence).

At least ten counts were recorded for this clonotype. The chain couples TRBV2 to TRBJ1-4, with D maybe TRBD1 (6 bases). The germline V and J ends were trimmed by 8 bases and 2 bases, with 18 bases remaining between them. Germline V CDR1 and CDR2: SNHLY, FYNNEI. The CDR3 contains 16 residues. This CDR3 reads CASATTGYTTNEKLFF. CDR3 DNA sequence: TGTGCCAGCGCGACCACAGGGTATACGACTAATGAAAAACTGTTTTTT.

This clonotype appeared a few times. The chain is built from TRBV20-1 and TRBJ1-2, with unresolved D. V was clipped by 2 bases and J by 2 bases, with 9 bases between them. CDR3 length equals 13 residues. Germline CDR1 reads DFQATT; CDR2 reads SNEGSKA (reference sequence). CDR3 protein: CSARPQSNYGYTF. The DNA for the CDR3 is TGCAGTGCTAGACCGCAGTCGAACTATGGCTACACCTTC.

This clonotype was observed at least ten times. This chain links TRBV18 with TRBJ1-1; D gene ambiguous. The CDR3 extends over 13 amino acids. V lost 3 bases and J 3 bases, leaving 8 bases between the germline ends. CDR1 KGHSH and CDR2 LQKENI come from the germline V gene. The DNA of the CDR3 is TGTGCCAGCTCACCCCTGGTGGACACTGAAGCTTTCTTT. This codes for CASSPLVDTEAFF. Together with reference TRBV18 and TRBJ1-1, the CDR3 gives the full variable domain: NAGVMQNPRHLVRRRGQEARLRCSPMKGHSHVYWYRQLPEEGLKFMVYLQKENIIDESGMPKERFSAEFPKEGPSILRIQQVVRGDSAAYFCASSPLVDTEAFFGQGTRLTVV.

The V call is TRBV6-2 or TRBV6-3, the J call TRBJ2-1; 11 bases match TRBD2. V shed 2 bases, J shed 15 bases, and the junction held 6 bases outside the gene matches. CDR3 size: 13 residues. The germline V gene encodes CDR1 MNHEY and CDR2 SVGEGT. The CDR3 here is CASSYVLAGEWFF. As DNA, the CDR3 is TGTGCCAGCAGTTACGTACTAGCGGGAGAATGGTTCTTC.

This clonotype was counted between two and nine times. V usage is TRBV7-6 and J usage is TRBJ2-3; 11 bases agree with TRBD2. After removal of 9 bases from V and 1 base from J, the junction contained 6 bases not matched to a gene. This CDR3 comprises 15 residues. From germline, CDR1 is SGHVS and CDR2 FNYEAQ. This CDR3 reads CASVPGLAGTDTQYF. CDR3 nucleotide sequence: TGTGCCAGTGTACCGGGACTAGCGGGCACAGATACGCAGTATTTT.

The chain links TRBV7-9 to TRBJ2-3, with D possibly TRBD2 on 6 matching bases. The germline V and J ends were trimmed by 4 bases and 1 base, with 9 bases remaining between them. Germline CDR1 reads SEHNR; CDR2 reads FQNEAQ (reference sequence). This CDR3 is built from 14 residues. This chain's CDR3 is CASSSTRGTDTQYF. CDR3 coding DNA: TGTGCCAGCAGCTCGACTAGGGGCACAGATACGCAGTATTTT.

This chain joins TRBV3-1 and TRBJ1-1; D unresolved. CDR3 length: 14 amino acids. Germline-derived CDR1 and CDR2 are LGHDT and YNNKEL (reference sequence). V lost 5 bases to trimming and J lost 0 bases, with 10 bases between them. This CDR3 reads CASSATTVNTEAFF. CDR3 nucleotide sequence: TGTGCCAGCAGCGCCACCACAGTGAACACTGAAGCTTTCTTT.

This rearrangement joins TRBV12-3 or TRBV12-4 to TRBJ1-2; D gene ambiguous. Trimming shortened V by 3 bases and J by 4 bases, and 9 bases separated the two germline ends. The length of the CDR3 is 13 residues. CDR3 DNA sequence: TGTGCCAGCAGTTTTACCCAGGTCTATGGCTACACCTTC. This gives the protein CASSFTQVYGYTF.

V usage is TRBV6-2 or TRBV6-3 and J usage is TRBJ2-5, with D maybe TRBD2 (7 bases). This CDR3 comprises 15 residues. From germline, CDR1 is MNHEY and CDR2 SVGEGT. Trimming took 6 bases from V and 1 from J, leaving 15 bases between them. CDR3 protein: CASRAAGAGQETQYF. Here the CDR3 DNA reads TGTGCCAGCAGAGCCGCGGGGGCCGGCCAAGAGACCCAGTACTTC.

The CDR3 region has the DNA TGTGCCTGGACGGTGGGTGGTATCCCCTACAATGAGCAGTTCTTC. Translated: CAWTVGGIPYNEQFF. V gene TRBV30 combines with J gene TRBJ2-1; no reliable D call. V was clipped by 4 bases and J by 2 bases, with 15 bases between them. Germline values: CDR1 GTSNPN, CDR2 SVGIG (reference sequence). The CDR3 length is 15 residues.

The chain couples TRBV6-5 to TRBJ1-2, with 8 bases matching TRBD1. The CDR3 is made up of 18 amino acids. Trimming cost V 2 bases and J 5 bases; bases outside gene matches: 16. CDR1 is MNHEY, CDR2 SVGAGI, per germline. This CDR3 reads CASSYLTRPGQGNYGYTF. The CDR3 DNA is TGTGCCAGCAGTTACCTTACCCGACCCGGACAGGGAAATTATGGCTACACCTTC.